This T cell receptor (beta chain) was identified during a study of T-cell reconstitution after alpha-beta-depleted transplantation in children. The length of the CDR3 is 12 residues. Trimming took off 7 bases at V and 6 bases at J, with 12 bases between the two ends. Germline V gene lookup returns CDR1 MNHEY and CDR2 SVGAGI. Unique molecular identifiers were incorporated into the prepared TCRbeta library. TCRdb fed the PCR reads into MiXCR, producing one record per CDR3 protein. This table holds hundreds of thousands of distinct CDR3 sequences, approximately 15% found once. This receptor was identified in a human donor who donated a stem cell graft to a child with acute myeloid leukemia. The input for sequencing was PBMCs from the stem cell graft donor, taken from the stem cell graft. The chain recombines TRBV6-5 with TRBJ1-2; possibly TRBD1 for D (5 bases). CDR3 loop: CASIGGGNGYTF. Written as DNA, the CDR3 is TGTGCCAGCATCGGGGGAGGTAATGGCTACACCTTC.